The 14 T cell receptor beta chains below come from one sample, sequenced in a study of T cell responses to AZD1222 COVID-19 vaccine. Sequencing used immunoSEQ multiplex PCR; TCRdb keeps in-frame clones, though not all of them. The data contain 110,000 or so clones, approximately 88% of them singletons. The material was peripheral blood, obtained on day 0 of MenACWY control vaccination. Source of these receptors: an adult in good health.

A single count supports this clone. This chain uses TRBV30 with TRBJ2-3, with a weak D call TRBD2 (6 bases). V gave up 2 bases and J gave up 3 bases, with 12 bases separating them. The CDR3 covers 14 residues. Germline V gene data show CDR1 as GTSNPN and CDR2 as SVGIG (reference sequence). CDR3: CAWSHPGGTDTQYF. In nucleotides, the CDR3 is TGTGCCTGGAGTCATCCAGGAGGGACAGATACGCAGTATTTT. Combining the CDR3 with reference TRBV30 and TRBJ2-3 gives the whole variable domain SQTIHQWPATLVQPVGSPLSLECTVEGTSNPNLYWYRQAAGRGLQLLFYSVGIGQISSEVPQNLSASRPQDRQFILSSKKLLLSDSGFYLCAWSHPGGTDTQYFGPGTRLTVL.

The chain uses TRBV24-1 and TRBJ1-5; 11 nucleotides match TRBD1. CDR3 length: 16 residues. The germline CDR1 and CDR2 sequences are KGHDR and SFDVKD. V lost 3 bases to trimming and J lost 5 bases; unmatched junction nucleotides: 5. The CDR3 bases are TGTGCCACCAGTGATCCCTGGACAGGGGGCCATCAGCCCCAGCATTTT. It codes for CATSDPWTGGHQPQHF.

This chain links TRBV21-1 with TRBJ1-1. TRBV21-1 is a pseudogene. The CDR3 covers 14 residues. The CDR3 nucleotides are TGTGCCAGCAGCAAACAAAGTTCGGAGGGTGAAGCTTTCTTT. It codes for CASSKQSSEGEAFF.

The genes are TRBV2 and TRBJ2-2; D unclear. CDR3 length: 11 amino acids. Trimming took off 3 bases at V and 6 bases at J, with 2 bases between the two ends. Germline V gives CDR1 SNHLY, CDR2 FYNNEI. This chain's CDR3 is CASSESGELFF. The CDR3 region has the DNA TGTGCCAGCAGTGAGTCCGGGGAGCTGTTTTTT.

This chain links TRBV2 with TRBJ1-1; no clear D. Germline-derived CDR1 and CDR2 are SNHLY and FYNNEI. There are 16 residues in the CDR3. V gave up 1 base and J gave up 3 bases, with 15 bases separating them. DNA for the CDR3: TGTGCCAGCAGTGAAGGGTTCACAGATATCTACACTGAAGCTTTCTTT. Amino acids: CASSEGFTDIYTEAFF. Looking up the rest from reference TRBV2 and TRBJ1-1 gives the full variable domain: EPEVTQTPSHQVTQMGQEVILRCVPISNHLYFYWYRQILGQKVEFLVSFYNNEISEKSEIFDDQFSVERPDGSNFTLKIRSTKLEDSAMYFCASSEGFTDIYTEAFFGQGTRLTVV.

V gene TRBV11-3 combines with J gene TRBJ2-1; weak D call: TRBD2 (6 bases). The germline V and J ends were trimmed by 1 base and 0 bases, with 10 bases remaining between them. The germline V gene encodes CDR1 SGHNT and CDR2 YENEEA. The CDR3 totals 16 residues. The CDR3 sequence is CASSLGAGNSYNEQFF. In DNA form, the CDR3 reads TGTGCCAGCAGCTTAGGGGCGGGGAACTCCTACAATGAGCAGTTCTTC.

The chain is built from TRBV11-2 and TRBJ1-4; D unclear. Germline CDR1 is SGHAT and CDR2 is FQNNGV. The CDR3 consists of 16 residues. V gave up 5 bases and J gave up 3 bases, with 16 bases separating them. CDR3 residues: CASSQRTKASNEKLFF. The CDR3 DNA sequence: TGTGCCAGCAGCCAAAGGACGAAAGCCTCTAATGAAAAACTGTTTTTT.

This clone was found a few times. One end of the junction varies from germline; a read error may be responsible. The rearrangement links TRBV4-2 to TRBJ1-5, with D unresolved. This CDR3 comprises 15 residues. Germline assignment: CDR1 LGHNA and CDR2 YNFKEQ. CDR3 region: CASSQDRSGKQPQHF. The CDR3 nucleotides are TGTGCCAGCAGCCAAGATAGGAGCGGCAAGCAGCCCCAGCATTTT.

V gene TRBV14 combines with J gene TRBJ2-3; a weak D match, TRBD1 (5 bases). In germline, CDR1 is SGHDN, CDR2 FVKESK. The CDR3 covers 15 residues. Trimming took 3 bases from V and 6 from J, leaving 16 bases between them. The DNA for the CDR3 is TGTGCCAGCAGCCAGAACAGGTGGGAATCCGATACGCAGTATTTT. Protein product: CASSQNRWESDTQYF.

The rearrangement joins TRBV19 to TRBJ2-3; 10 bases align to TRBD2. With V trimmed by 3 bases and J by 3 bases, 3 bases remained unmatched. The CDR3 is 15 amino acids. Germline V CDR1 and CDR2: LNHDA, SQIVND (reference sequence). For the CDR3, the DNA is TGTGCCAGTAGTATTTATAGCGGGGGGACAGATACGCAGTATTTT. The encoded protein is CASSIYSGGTDTQYF.

The J gene is TRBJ2-3, the V gene TRBV24-1; D gene ambiguous. The V and J ends lost 4 bases and 4 bases respectively, with 2 bases between them. This CDR3 contains 11 residues. Germline CDR1 KGHDR, CDR2 SFDVKD. CDR3 amino acids: CATSEADTQYF. The CDR3, as DNA: TGTGCCACCAGTGAGGCAGATACGCAGTATTTT.

The table lists this clone with a few counts. The V call is TRBV6-2 or TRBV6-3, the J call TRBJ1-1; D remains ambiguous. The CDR3 is made up of 12 amino acids. Germline V gives CDR1 MNHEY, CDR2 SVGEGT. Trimming left V 4 bases short and J 0 bases short, with 3 bases between. DNA for the CDR3: TGTGCCAGCAGTTGGGTGAACACTGAAGCTTTCTTT. This sequence encodes CASSWVNTEAFF.

The count of this clone is one. Here the CDR3 reads CAWSRGRNEQYF. CDR3 bases: TGTGCCTGGAGCAGGGGGCGGAACGAGCAGTACTTC. The chain recombines TRBV30 with TRBJ2-7; 8 nucleotides align to TRBD1. Germline CDR1 GTSNPN, CDR2 SVGIG (reference sequence). The V segment lost 3 bases and the J segment 5 bases; nucleotides outside the gene matches: 3. The CDR3 extends over 12 amino acids.

With regard to this clone: Distinct nucleotide sequences in the sample also encode this CDR3. The genes are TRBV30 and TRBJ1-5, with a weak D call TRBD1 (5 bases). The CDR3 runs to 15 residues. CDR1 is GTSNPN, CDR2 SVGIG, per germline (reference sequence). Between the trimmed V and J ends, which lost 0 bases and 0 bases, there was a span of 9 bases. The CDR3 region is CAWSVGGNSNQPQHF. The DNA of the CDR3 is TGTGCCTGGAGTGTTGGGGGAAATAGCAATCAGCCCCAGCATTTT.